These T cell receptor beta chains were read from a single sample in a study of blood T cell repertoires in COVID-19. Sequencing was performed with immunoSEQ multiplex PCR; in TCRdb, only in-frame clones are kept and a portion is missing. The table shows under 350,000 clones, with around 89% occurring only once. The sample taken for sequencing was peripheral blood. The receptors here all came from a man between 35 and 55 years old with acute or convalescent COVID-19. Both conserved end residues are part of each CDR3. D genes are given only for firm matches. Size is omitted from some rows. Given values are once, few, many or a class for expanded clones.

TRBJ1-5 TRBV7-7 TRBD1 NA CASSSRTGKAGNQPQHF TGTGCCAGCAGCTCCCGGACAGGGAAAGCGGGCAATCAGCCCCAGCATTTT
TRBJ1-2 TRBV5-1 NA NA CASRADTGSYGYTF TGCGCCAGCAGGGCTGACACTGGGAGCTATGGCTACACCTTC
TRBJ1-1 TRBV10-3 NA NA CAISGQGRVTEAFF TGTGCCATCTCTGGACAAGGTAGGGTTACTGAAGCTTTCTTT
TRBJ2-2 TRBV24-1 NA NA CATSDPRLNTGELFF TGTGCCACCAGTGATCCGCGGCTGAACACCGGGGAGCTGTTTTTT
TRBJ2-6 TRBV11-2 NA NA CASSPVSSGANVLTF TGTGCCAGCAGCCCCGTTAGCTCTGGGGCCAACGTCCTGACTTTC
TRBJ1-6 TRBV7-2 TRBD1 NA CASSSGQGGSPLHF TGTGCCAGCAGCTCGGGACAGGGGGGTTCACCCCTCCACTTT
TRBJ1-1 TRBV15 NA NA CATSRRDTEAFF TGTGCCACCAGCCGACGGGACACTGAAGCTTTCTTT
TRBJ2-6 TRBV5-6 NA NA CASSFAPTSGANVLTF TGTGCCAGCAGCTTCGCTCCTACCTCTGGGGCCAACGTCCTGACTTTC
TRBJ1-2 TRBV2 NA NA CASSPRIYGYTF TGTGCCAGCAGTCCGAGGATCTATGGCTACACCTTC
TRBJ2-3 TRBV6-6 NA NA CASRPSGPLSAQYF TGTGCCAGCAGGCCCAGCGGACCCCTCAGCGCGCAGTATTTT
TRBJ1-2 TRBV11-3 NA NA CASSLGSEGYGYTF TGTGCCAGCAGCTTAGGGTCCGAGGGCTATGGCTACACCTTC
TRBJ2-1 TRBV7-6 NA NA CASSPKIQGPSGDEQFF TGTGCCAGCAGCCCAAAGATCCAGGGCCCCTCCGGCGATGAGCAGTTCTTC
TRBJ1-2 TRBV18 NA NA CASSRQVNYGYTF TGTGCCAGCTCGAGACAGGTTAACTATGGCTACACCTTC
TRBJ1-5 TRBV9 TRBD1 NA CASSPGTGGQPQHF TGTGCCAGCAGCCCCGGGACAGGGGGACAGCCCCAGCATTTT
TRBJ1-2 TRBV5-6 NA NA CASSLVEGYGYTF TGTGCCAGCAGCTTGGTAGAGGGCTATGGCTACACCTTC
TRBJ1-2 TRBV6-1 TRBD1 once CASSEGGTGGPVYTF TGTGCCAGCAGTGAAGGAGGGACAGGGGGCCCTGTCTACACCTTC
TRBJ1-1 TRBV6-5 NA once CASSFFGGAAEAFF TGTGCCAGCAGTTTTTTTGGGGGGGCGGCTGAAGCTTTCTTT